This T cell receptor (beta chain) emerged from a study of T cell changes during pregnancy in multiple sclerosis. CDR3 size: 13 residues. CDR1 and CDR2 (germline): SGHNT, YYREEE (reference sequence). Trimming took 2 bases from V and 6 from J, leaving 8 bases between them. Method: immunoSEQ multiplex PCR; TCRdb's copy keeps in-frame clones and lacks some. The repertoire consists of over 70,000 clones, with approximately 94% occurring once and the leading ten covering about 0.84%. This clone has just one count. The TCR sequence derives from a female donor with multiple sclerosis, enrolled in a pregnancy study. The material sequenced was peripheral blood, taken in the third trimester of pregnancy. This chain links TRBV5-4 with TRBJ2-2, with a possible D match to TRBD2 (5 bases). The chain's CDR3 is CASSLLVAGELFF. CDR3 DNA: TGTGCCAGCAGCTTACTAGTAGCCGGGGAGCTGTTTTTT.